Listed below are T cell receptor beta chains from one sample, sequenced in a study of blood T cell repertoires in COVID-19. Profiling relied on immunoSEQ multiplex PCR, and the TCRdb table lists in-frame clones only, not all of them. The data show 150,000 to 200,000 clones, with 88% seen just once and roughly 9% held by the top ten. The sequenced sample consisted of PBMCs or T cells enriched from blood (not recorded which). The receptors come from a woman between 18 and 30 years old who had recovered from COVID-19. Both conserved end residues are trimmed from each CDR3. Fields, in order: V gene, J gene, CDR3 protein.

v_call: TRBV19; j_call: TRBJ2-1; cdr3_aa: ASSLGTGDEQF
v_call: TRBV5-4; j_call: TRBJ1-1; cdr3_aa: ASSLEMAGPTLNTEAF
v_call: TRBV15; j_call: TRBJ2-7; cdr3_aa: ATRGTGHEQY
v_call: TRBV18; j_call: TRBJ2-3; cdr3_aa: ASSLSPGVSTDTQY
v_call: TRBV2; j_call: TRBJ2-1; cdr3_aa: ASKSGRGDYNEQF
v_call: TRBV2; j_call: TRBJ2-7; cdr3_aa: ASTSGEYEQY
v_call: TRBV5-1; j_call: TRBJ2-2; cdr3_aa: ASSSSPGQALVGELF
v_call: TRBV7-9; j_call: TRBJ2-4; cdr3_aa: ASLGGEKNIQY
v_call: TRBV28; j_call: TRBJ1-6; cdr3_aa: ASRAPGTTSPLH
v_call: TRBV2; j_call: TRBJ2-4; cdr3_aa: ASTDRGAGKNIQY
v_call: TRBV29-1; j_call: TRBJ2-5; cdr3_aa: SGRQGEETQY
v_call: TRBV28; j_call: TRBJ1-2; cdr3_aa: ASSLTGPPYYGYT
v_call: TRBV2; j_call: TRBJ2-3; cdr3_aa: AQAAGGGDTQY
v_call: TRBV27; j_call: TRBJ2-1; cdr3_aa: ASTPGLAPHEQF
v_call: TRBV2; j_call: TRBJ2-1; cdr3_aa: ASSGSRADNEQF
v_call: TRBV6-5; j_call: TRBJ1-6; cdr3_aa: ASSRGPRGGSPLH
v_call: TRBV28; j_call: TRBJ1-2; cdr3_aa: ASSPHGGATLNYGYT
v_call: TRBV29-1; j_call: TRBJ1-4; cdr3_aa: RTGGFYEKLF
v_call: TRBV12-3/TRBV12-4; j_call: TRBJ2-2; cdr3_aa: ASSFIAGELF
v_call: TRBV7-8; j_call: TRBJ2-3; cdr3_aa: ASSLGDRGFADTQY
v_call: TRBV27; j_call: TRBJ2-2; cdr3_aa: ASSSAGTGGTTGELF
v_call: TRBV28; j_call: TRBJ2-1; cdr3_aa: ASSPRPMNYNEQF
v_call: TRBV6-4; j_call: TRBJ1-1; cdr3_aa: ASSDSAGNTEAF
v_call: TRBV5-4; j_call: TRBJ2-2; cdr3_aa: ASSLVSNTGELF
v_call: TRBV5-4; j_call: TRBJ2-1; cdr3_aa: ASSPDRAIYNEQF
v_call: TRBV5-4; j_call: TRBJ2-5; cdr3_aa: ASSLGDLAGERETQY
v_call: TRBV28; j_call: TRBJ1-2; cdr3_aa: ATWDRPIYGYT
v_call: TRBV19; j_call: TRBJ2-7; cdr3_aa: ASSSRTSGGLEQY
v_call: TRBV10-3; j_call: TRBJ2-5; cdr3_aa: ANAPTGGEETQY
v_call: TRBV3-1/TRBV3-2; j_call: TRBJ1-1; cdr3_aa: ASSGEIGEAF
v_call: TRBV11-2; j_call: TRBJ2-7; cdr3_aa: ASSLEAQGSEQY
v_call: TRBV5-5; j_call: TRBJ2-2; cdr3_aa: ASSLYYDRELGAGELF
v_call: TRBV30; j_call: TRBJ1-1; cdr3_aa: AGNEDRGKAEAF
v_call: TRBV7-9; j_call: TRBJ2-2; cdr3_aa: ASSSTGGGAGTGELF
v_call: TRBV10-1; j_call: TRBJ1-1; cdr3_aa: ASTSPGQANTEAF
v_call: TRBV7-2; j_call: TRBJ1-4; cdr3_aa: ASSPEHRWSEKLF
v_call: TRBV27; j_call: TRBJ1-1; cdr3_aa: ASSSGNTEAF
v_call: TRBV11-2; j_call: TRBJ2-1; cdr3_aa: ASTLAGGQF
v_call: TRBV10-2; j_call: TRBJ2-1; cdr3_aa: ASSESWGAYNEQF
v_call: TRBV4-1; j_call: TRBJ1-5; cdr3_aa: ASSQELQAGNQPQH
v_call: TRBV2; j_call: TRBJ2-1; cdr3_aa: ASSDRRTNLYNEQF
v_call: TRBV19; j_call: TRBJ2-2; cdr3_aa: ASSRPGDTGELF
v_call: TRBV9; j_call: TRBJ2-4; cdr3_aa: ASSGRDSVAKNIQY
v_call: TRBV30; j_call: TRBJ2-5; cdr3_aa: AWSPGLADLRETQY
v_call: TRBV19; j_call: TRBJ2-1; cdr3_aa: ATNQGGYNEQF